A single sample is the source of the 26 T cell receptor beta chains below, sequenced in a study of graft-versus-host responses after intestinal transplantation. Assay used: immunoSEQ multiplex PCR; TCRdb lists only in-frame clones, some missing. The repertoire has about 40,000 clones, 90% to 95% of them found once; the top ten carry approximately 4%. This material consisted of PBMCs, taken 734 days after intestinal transplantation. The source of these receptors is a human patient who received an intestinal transplant, so some T cells may come from the graft donor.

On this clone: This same CDR3 is encoded by further DNA sequences in the sample. The chain links TRBV9 to TRBJ2-1; D remains ambiguous. The V and J ends lost 0 bases and 0 bases respectively, with 7 bases between them. The length of the CDR3 is 15 residues. The germline gives CDR1 SGDLS, CDR2 YYNGEE. The CDR3 sequence is CASSVVPSSYNEQFF. In DNA, the CDR3 is TGTGCCAGCAGCGTAGTCCCAAGCTCCTACAATGAGCAGTTCTTC.

The chain carries TRBV4-1 and TRBJ2-3; no definite D call. V gave up 4 bases and J gave up 0 bases, with 11 bases separating them. CDR1 and CDR2 (germline): MGHRA, YSYEKL. The CDR3 is 15 amino acids. CDR3 in amino acids: CASSPPWVSTDTQYF. Here the CDR3 DNA reads TGCGCCAGCAGCCCCCCCTGGGTGAGCACAGATACGCAGTATTTT.

The V gene is TRBV5-1, the J gene TRBJ2-1; perhaps D is TRBD1 or TRBD2 (5 bases each). Per germline, CDR1 SGHRS and CDR2 YFSETQ. The CDR3 totals 12 residues. V was pared by 5 bases and J by 5 bases, with 8 bases between. CDR3 loop: CASRRGDNEQFF. The CDR3 region has the DNA TGCGCCAGCAGGCGAGGGGACAATGAGCAGTTCTTC.

J is TRBJ2-7 and V is TRBV7-9; TRBD2 matches at 11 bases. The germline gives CDR1 SEHNR, CDR2 FQNEAQ (reference sequence). This CDR3 contains 15 residues. V was clipped by 5 bases and J by 7 bases; unmatched bases: 10. The CDR3 here is CASSAELAGVREQYF. The CDR3 nucleotides read TGTGCCAGCAGCGCCGAACTAGCGGGAGTGCGGGAGCAGTACTTC.

The V gene is TRBV10-3, the J gene TRBJ2-7; 9 positions match TRBD2. Germline CDR1 and CDR2: ENHRY and SYGVKD. The CDR3 runs to 13 residues. V lost 8 bases to trimming and J lost 2 bases; unmatched junction nucleotides: 4. Written as DNA, the CDR3 is TGTGCCATCGGGGCGGGAGGGCCCTACGAGCAGTACTTC. Translated: CAIGAGGPYEQYF.

This chain uses TRBV5-6 with TRBJ2-7; a possible D gene is TRBD2 (5 bases). Trimming removed 0 bases from V and 6 bases from J, with 19 bases in between. The CDR3 is 16 residues long. Germline assignment: CDR1 SGHDT and CDR2 YYEEEE. CDR3 in amino acids: CASSLASLRLPSEQYF. DNA for the CDR3: TGTGCCAGCAGCTTGGCTAGCTTGAGGCTCCCTAGCGAGCAGTACTTC.

This clone was counted a single time. The chain recombines TRBV14 with TRBJ2-7; perhaps TRBD1 as D (5 bases). The CDR3 is 13 residues long. Germline V gene sequence: CDR1 SGHDN, CDR2 FVKESK. Trimming took 1 base from V and 3 from J, leaving 7 bases between them. CDR3 region: CASSQGQGYEQYF. CDR3 nucleotide sequence: TGTGCCAGCAGCCAAGGGCAGGGCTACGAGCAGTACTTC.

The rearrangement uses TRBV5-1 and TRBJ1-1, with 7 bases aligning to TRBD1. The CDR3 has 15 residues. Trimming removed 4 bases from V and 0 bases from J; junction bases left unmatched: 6. Germline values: CDR1 SGHRS, CDR2 YFSETQ. The CDR3, as DNA: TGCGCCAGCAGCGGCCGGACAGGCGTGAACACTGAAGCTTTCTTT. Protein product: CASSGRTGVNTEAFF.

The J gene is TRBJ1-5, the V gene TRBV10-3; 7 nucleotides agree with TRBD1. The V gene end was trimmed by 5 bases and the J gene end by 0 bases; junction bases not matched to a gene: 1. Germline assignment: CDR1 ENHRY and CDR2 SYGVKD. The CDR3 consists of 14 residues. CDR3 amino acids: CAISRDSSNQPQHF. The CDR3 coding sequence is TGTGCCATCAGTCGGGACAGTAGCAATCAGCCCCAGCATTTT.

This chain uses TRBV7-3 with TRBJ2-1, with 7 bases aligning to TRBD2. Per the germline V gene, CDR1 is SGHTA and CDR2 is FQGTGA. The CDR3 contains 13 residues. V lost 5 bases to trimming and J lost 9 bases; unmatched junction nucleotides: 7. Here the CDR3 reads CASSPQRGGEQFF. The CDR3 DNA sequence: TGTGCCAGCAGCCCTCAGCGGGGTGGTGAGCAGTTCTTC.

This chain uses TRBV9 with TRBJ2-3; 7 bases fit TRBD1. This CDR3 region has 17 residues. Germline CDR1 and CDR2: SGDLS and YYNGEE. V shed 3 bases, J shed 2 bases, and the junction held 12 bases outside the gene matches. The CDR3 is CASSAFAGDSATDTQYF. The CDR3 DNA follows: TGTGCCAGCAGCGCCTTCGCTGGGGACAGTGCCACAGATACGCAGTATTTT.

The chain recombines TRBV5-1 with TRBJ1-1, with D maybe TRBD1 (6 bases). Trimming pared 0 bases from V and 1 base from J, leaving 13 bases between. The V gene's germline CDR1 is SGHRS and CDR2 YFSETQ. The CDR3 consists of 16 residues. CDR3 protein: CASSLGLWTENTEAFF. The CDR3 nucleotides read TGCGCCAGCAGCTTGGGTCTGTGGACAGAGAACACTGAAGCTTTCTTT.

This clone was observed once. This chain links TRBV28 with TRBJ1-2; D is uncertain. Trimming stripped 4 bases from V and 1 base from J, with 7 bases between. Germline V gene lookup returns CDR1 MDHEN and CDR2 SYDVKM. This CDR3 has 13 amino acids. The DNA for the CDR3 is TGTGCCAGCAGTTATGACTTTAACTATGGCTACACCTTC. Its protein product is CASSYDFNYGYTF.

V and J are TRBV5-5 and TRBJ2-7; possible D gene TRBD1, 5 bases. V lost 4 bases, J lost 5 bases, and 16 bases lay in between. CDR1 and CDR2 from the germline V gene are SGHKS and YYEKEE (reference sequence). The CDR3 length is 14 residues. The DNA for the CDR3 is TGTGCCAGCAGCGTCAGGGTGACTGTCAACGAGCAGTACTTC. This sequence encodes CASSVRVTVNEQYF. The variable domain in full, completed from reference TRBV5-5 and TRBJ2-7, reads DAGVTQSPTHLIKTRGQQVTLRCSPISGHKSVSWYQQVLGQGPQFIFQYYEKEERGRGNFPDRFSARQFPNYSSELNVNALLLGDSALYLCASSVRVTVNEQYFGPGTRLTVT.

The chain links TRBV27 to TRBJ2-7, with TRBD1 matching over 11 bases. The CDR3 contains 15 residues. V shed 4 bases and J 7 bases; nucleotides not matched to a gene: 9. Germline CDR1 is MNHEY and CDR2 is SMNVEV (reference sequence). The CDR3 reads CASSYIGQGALEQYF. CDR3 sequence (DNA): TGTGCCAGCAGTTACATCGGACAGGGGGCGCTTGAGCAGTACTTC.

This chain uses TRBV27 with TRBJ1-2; 7 bases align to TRBD1. CDR1 and CDR2 from the germline V gene are MNHEY and SMNVEV (reference sequence). With 6 bases clipped from V and 4 bases from J, the junction kept 8 bases outside the gene matches. The CDR3 loop spans 14 amino acids. The CDR3 DNA reads TGTGCCAGCAGCCTCGACAGGGACGCCTATGGCTACACCTTC. This translates into CASSLDRDAYGYTF.

Only one count was recorded for this clone. CDR3 bases: TGCGCCAGCAGCCAATTGTTTAGCGGGAGTGCCCAAGAGACCCAGTACTTC. Its protein product is CASSQLFSGSAQETQYF. V and J are TRBV4-1 and TRBJ2-5; 9 bases agree with TRBD2. With V trimmed by 2 bases and J by 1 base, 8 bases remained unmatched. Germline V lookup: CDR1 MGHRA, CDR2 YSYEKL. There are 17 residues in the CDR3.

The chain carries TRBV19 and TRBJ1-2; D is ambiguous. Trimming removed 4 bases from V and 2 bases from J, with 8 bases in between. Germline lookup yields CDR1 LNHDA and CDR2 SQIVND (reference sequence). The CDR3 sequence is 13 residues long. In DNA form, the CDR3 reads TGTGCCAGTAGTAACAGCTACAACTATGGCTACACCTTC. Encoded protein: CASSNSYNYGYTF.

This clone came up once. This rearrangement joins TRBV10-2 to TRBJ2-7; D is ambiguous. Germline CDR1 WSHSY, CDR2 SAAADI. Trimming left V 2 bases short and J 5 bases short, with 4 bases between. CDR3 length: 11 amino acids. Here the CDR3 DNA reads TGCGCCAGCAGTGAGCTGGACGAGCAGTACTTC. Its translation is CASSELDEQYF.

The CDR3: CASSPRDWREQYF. For the CDR3, the DNA is TGTGCCAGCAGTCCTCGGGACTGGCGGGAGCAGTACTTC. The V call is TRBV27, the J call TRBJ2-7; D may be TRBD2 (6 bases). Germline CDR1 is MNHEY and CDR2 is SMNVEV (reference sequence). The length of the CDR3 is 13 residues. V was shortened by 5 bases and J by 7 bases, with 15 bases between the two germline ends.

This chain joins TRBV7-6 and TRBJ2-1, with TRBD1 matching 12 bases. The CDR3 has 15 amino acids. Unmatched junction bases numbered 6, after V lost 5 bases and J lost 7 bases. Per the germline V gene, CDR1 is SGHVS and CDR2 is FNYEAQ. CDR3 sequence reads: CASSPGQGARNEQFF. In DNA, the CDR3 is TGTGCCAGCAGCCCGGGACAGGGGGCGAGAAATGAGCAGTTCTTC.

This chain joins TRBV19 and TRBJ2-7; 8 nucleotides agree with TRBD2. From germline, CDR1 is LNHDA and CDR2 SQIVND (reference sequence). The CDR3 is 19 amino acids. Trimming removed 5 bases from V and 5 bases from J; junction bases left unmatched: 23. The CDR3 DNA sequence: TGTGCCAGTAGTCCCACCGGGACTAGGGATTCTCTAGGGATCCACGAGCAGTACTTC. Its protein is CASSPTGTRDSLGIHEQYF.

The V and J genes are TRBV6-5 and TRBJ1-2; D is unresolved. Trimming stripped 0 bases from V and 7 bases from J, with 9 bases between. CDR3 length: 13 amino acids. Germline CDR1 and CDR2: MNHEY and SVGAGI. CDR3 bases: TGTGCCAGCAGTTACTCTGGCAGTCCTGGCTACACCTTC. Its translation: CASSYSGSPGYTF.

In its sample, this clone was seen once. The chain joins TRBV4-1 to TRBJ1-4; D is perhaps TRBD1 (6 bases). Germline CDR1 reads MGHRA; CDR2 reads YSYEKL. The CDR3 runs 16 residues. V lost 4 bases and J 7 bases, leaving 19 bases between the germline ends. The CDR3 loop reads CASSLARGGAFEKLFF. In DNA, the CDR3 is TGCGCCAGCAGCCTAGCCCGGGGGGGGGCGTTTGAAAAACTGTTTTTT.

The chain carries TRBV10-3 and TRBJ2-1; the D gene could be TRBD1 or TRBD2 (6 bases each). The CDR3 is 15 amino acids. Germline CDR1 ENHRY, CDR2 SYGVKD. V lost 3 bases and J 3 bases, leaving 12 bases between the germline ends. CDR3 region: CAISDPGEVYNEQFF. DNA of the CDR3: TGTGCCATCAGTGATCCAGGGGAGGTCTACAATGAGCAGTTCTTC.

The rearrangement uses TRBV9 and TRBJ1-4; D not resolved. The CDR3 totals 14 residues. Germline assignment: CDR1 SGDLS and CDR2 YYNGEE. V was cut by 6 bases and J by 5 bases, with 14 bases left in between. The CDR3 DNA reads TGTGCCAGCATGATGTTCGGGCACAATGAAAAACTGTTTTTT. This codes for CASMMFGHNEKLFF.